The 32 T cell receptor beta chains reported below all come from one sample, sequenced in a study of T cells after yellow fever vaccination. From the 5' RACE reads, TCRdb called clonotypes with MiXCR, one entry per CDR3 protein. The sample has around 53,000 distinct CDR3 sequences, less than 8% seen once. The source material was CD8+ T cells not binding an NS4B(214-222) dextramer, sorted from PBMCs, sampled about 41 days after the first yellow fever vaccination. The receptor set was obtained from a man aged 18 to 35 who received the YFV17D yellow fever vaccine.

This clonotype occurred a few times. CDR3 sequence: CASSQAWDSPLHF. DNA of the CDR3: TGCGCCAGCAGCCAAGCGTGGGATTCACCCCTCCACTTT. This chain connects TRBV4-1 to TRBJ1-6; D ambiguous. Trimming cost V 1 base and J 8 bases, with 6 bases left between them. The CDR3 runs 13 residues. From germline, CDR1 is MGHRA and CDR2 YSYEKL.

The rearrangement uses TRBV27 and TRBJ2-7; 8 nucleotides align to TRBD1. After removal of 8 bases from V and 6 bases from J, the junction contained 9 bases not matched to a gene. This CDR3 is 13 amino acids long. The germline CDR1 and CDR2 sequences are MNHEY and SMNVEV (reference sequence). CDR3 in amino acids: CASGTGYWSEQYF. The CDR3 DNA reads TGTGCCAGCGGGACAGGATATTGGAGCGAGCAGTACTTC.

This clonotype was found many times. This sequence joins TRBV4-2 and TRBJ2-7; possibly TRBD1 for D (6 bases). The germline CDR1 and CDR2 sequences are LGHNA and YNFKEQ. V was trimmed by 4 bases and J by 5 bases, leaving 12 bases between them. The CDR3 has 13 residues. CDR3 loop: CASSPRTGNEQYF. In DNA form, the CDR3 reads TGTGCCAGCAGCCCCCGAACAGGGAACGAGCAGTACTTC.

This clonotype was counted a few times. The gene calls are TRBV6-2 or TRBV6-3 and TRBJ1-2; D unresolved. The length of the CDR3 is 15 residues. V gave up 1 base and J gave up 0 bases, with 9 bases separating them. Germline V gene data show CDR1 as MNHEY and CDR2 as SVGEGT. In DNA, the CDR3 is TGTGCCAGCAGTTACTATGGCGGCGCTAACTATGGCTACACCTTC. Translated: CASSYYGGANYGYTF.

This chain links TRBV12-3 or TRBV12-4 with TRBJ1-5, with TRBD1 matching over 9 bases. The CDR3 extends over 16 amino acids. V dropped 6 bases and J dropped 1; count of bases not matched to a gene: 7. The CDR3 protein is CASSPQGALSNQPQHF. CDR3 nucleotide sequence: TGTGCCAGCAGCCCACAGGGGGCTTTGAGCAATCAGCCCCAGCATTTT.

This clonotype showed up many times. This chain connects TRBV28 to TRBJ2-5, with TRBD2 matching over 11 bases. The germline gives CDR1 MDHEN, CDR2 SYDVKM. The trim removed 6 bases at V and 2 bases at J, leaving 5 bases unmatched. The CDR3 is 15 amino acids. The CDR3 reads CASSSRLAGQETQYF. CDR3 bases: TGTGCCAGCAGCTCTAGACTAGCGGGGCAAGAGACCCAGTACTTC.

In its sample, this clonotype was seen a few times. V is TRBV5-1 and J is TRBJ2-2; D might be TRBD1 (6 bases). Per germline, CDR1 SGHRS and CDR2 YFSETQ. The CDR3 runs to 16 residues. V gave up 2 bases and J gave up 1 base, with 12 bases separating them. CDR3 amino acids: CASSLRGGQNTGELFF. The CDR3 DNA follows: TGCGCCAGCAGCTTACGTGGGGGCCAGAACACCGGGGAGCTGTTTTTT.

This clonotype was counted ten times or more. CDR3 DNA: TGTGCCACCGGACTAGCGGGACATACGCAGTATTTT. Its translation is CATGLAGHTQYF. The chain links TRBV6-5 to TRBJ2-3; TRBD2 matches at 12 bases. The CDR3 length is 12 residues. Germline V gene lookup returns CDR1 MNHEY and CDR2 SVGAGI. Trimming at V came to 10 bases and at J to 7 bases, leaving 3 bases not matched to a gene.

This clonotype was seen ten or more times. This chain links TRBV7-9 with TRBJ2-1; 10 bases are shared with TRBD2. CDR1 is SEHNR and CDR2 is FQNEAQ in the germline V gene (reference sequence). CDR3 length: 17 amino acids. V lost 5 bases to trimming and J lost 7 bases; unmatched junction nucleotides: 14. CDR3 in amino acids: CASSQDQVLAGTNEQFF. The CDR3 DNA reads TGTGCCAGCAGCCAGGATCAAGTACTAGCGGGGACGAATGAGCAGTTCTTC.

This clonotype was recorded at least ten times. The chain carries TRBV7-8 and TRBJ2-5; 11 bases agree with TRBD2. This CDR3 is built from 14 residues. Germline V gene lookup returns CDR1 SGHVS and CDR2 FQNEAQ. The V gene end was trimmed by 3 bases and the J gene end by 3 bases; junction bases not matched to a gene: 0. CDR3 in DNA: TGTGCCAGCAGCTTGACTAGCGGGGAAGAGACCCAGTACTTC. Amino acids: CASSLTSGEETQYF.

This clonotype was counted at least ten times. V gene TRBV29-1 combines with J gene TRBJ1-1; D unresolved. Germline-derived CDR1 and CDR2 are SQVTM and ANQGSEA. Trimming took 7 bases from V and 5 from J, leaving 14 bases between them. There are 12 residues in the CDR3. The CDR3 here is CSGLSLSTEAFF. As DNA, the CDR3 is TGCAGCGGACTCTCCCTATCTACTGAAGCTTTCTTT.

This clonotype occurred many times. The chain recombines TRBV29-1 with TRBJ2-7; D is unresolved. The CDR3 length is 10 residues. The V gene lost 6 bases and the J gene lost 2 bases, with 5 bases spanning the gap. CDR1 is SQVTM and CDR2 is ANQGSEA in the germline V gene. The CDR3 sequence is CSVRTYEQYF. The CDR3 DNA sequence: TGCAGCGTGAGAACCTACGAGCAGTACTTC.

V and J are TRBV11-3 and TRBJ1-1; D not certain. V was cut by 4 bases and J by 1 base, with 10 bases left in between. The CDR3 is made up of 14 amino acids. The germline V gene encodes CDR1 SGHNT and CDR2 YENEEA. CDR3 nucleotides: TGTGCCAGCAGCTCGGACGGACCGAACACTGAAGCTTTCTTT. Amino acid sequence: CASSSDGPNTEAFF.

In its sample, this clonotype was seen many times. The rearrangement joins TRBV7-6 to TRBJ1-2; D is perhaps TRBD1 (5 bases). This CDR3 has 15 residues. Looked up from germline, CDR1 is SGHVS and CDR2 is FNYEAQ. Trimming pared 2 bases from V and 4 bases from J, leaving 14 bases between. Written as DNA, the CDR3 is TGTGCCAGCAGCTTAAGGGGCCTTCCCTCCTATGGCTACACCTTC. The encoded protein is CASSLRGLPSYGYTF.

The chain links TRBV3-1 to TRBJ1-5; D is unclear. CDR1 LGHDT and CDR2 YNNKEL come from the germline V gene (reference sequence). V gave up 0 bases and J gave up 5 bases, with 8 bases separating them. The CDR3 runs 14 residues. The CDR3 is CASSQDWGDQPQHF. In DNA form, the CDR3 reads TGTGCCAGCAGCCAAGATTGGGGAGATCAGCCCCAGCATTTT.

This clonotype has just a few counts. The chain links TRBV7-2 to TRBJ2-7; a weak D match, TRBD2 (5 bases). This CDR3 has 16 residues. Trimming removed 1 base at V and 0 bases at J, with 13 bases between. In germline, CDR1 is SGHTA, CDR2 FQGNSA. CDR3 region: CASSLGTGESSYEQYF. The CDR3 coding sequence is TGTGCCAGCAGCTTAGGGACCGGGGAGAGCTCCTACGAGCAGTACTTC. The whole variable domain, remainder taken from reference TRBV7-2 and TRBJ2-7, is GAGVSQSPSNKVTEKGKDVELRCDPISGHTALYWYRQSLGQGLEFLIYFQGNSAPDKSGLPSDRFSAERTGGSVSTLTIQRTQQEDSAVYLCASSLGTGESSYEQYFGPGTRLTVT.

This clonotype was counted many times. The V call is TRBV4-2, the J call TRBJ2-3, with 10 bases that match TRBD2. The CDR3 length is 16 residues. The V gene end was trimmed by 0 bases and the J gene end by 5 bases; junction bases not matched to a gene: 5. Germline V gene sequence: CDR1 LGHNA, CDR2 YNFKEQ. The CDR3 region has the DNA TGTGCCAGCAGCCAAGAAAGCGGGGGGGCCGTAGATACGCAGTATTTT. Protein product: CASSQESGGAVDTQYF.

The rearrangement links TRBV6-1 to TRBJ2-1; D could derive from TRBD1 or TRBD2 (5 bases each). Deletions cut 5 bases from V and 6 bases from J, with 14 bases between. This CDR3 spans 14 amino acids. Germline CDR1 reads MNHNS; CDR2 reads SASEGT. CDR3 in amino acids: CASSPGASGNEQFF. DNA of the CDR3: TGTGCCAGCAGTCCCGGGGCCAGCGGCAATGAGCAGTTCTTC.

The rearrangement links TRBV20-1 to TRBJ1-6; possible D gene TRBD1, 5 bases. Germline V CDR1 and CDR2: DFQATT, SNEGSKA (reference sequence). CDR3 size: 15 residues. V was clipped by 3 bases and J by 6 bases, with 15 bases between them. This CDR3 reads CSARGRGTRNSPLHF. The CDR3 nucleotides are TGCAGTGCTAGGGGGCGAGGGACCCGTAATTCACCCCTCCACTTT.

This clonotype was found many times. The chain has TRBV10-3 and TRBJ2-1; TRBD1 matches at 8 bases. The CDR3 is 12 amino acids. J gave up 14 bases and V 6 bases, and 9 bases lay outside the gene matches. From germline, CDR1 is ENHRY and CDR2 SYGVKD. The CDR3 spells CAIRETQGAEFF. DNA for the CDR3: TGTGCCATCAGGGAAACTCAGGGGGCGGAGTTCTTC.

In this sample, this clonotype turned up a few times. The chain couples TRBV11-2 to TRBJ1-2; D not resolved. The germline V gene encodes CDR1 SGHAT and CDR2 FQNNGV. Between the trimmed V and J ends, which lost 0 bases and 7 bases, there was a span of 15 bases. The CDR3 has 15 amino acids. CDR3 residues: CASSLDIDYRGGYTF. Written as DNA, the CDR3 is TGTGCCAGCAGCTTAGATATCGACTACCGGGGTGGCTACACCTTC. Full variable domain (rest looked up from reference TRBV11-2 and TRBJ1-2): EAGVAQSPRYKIIEKRQSVAFWCNPISGHATLYWYQQILGQGPKLLIQFQNNGVVDDSQLPKDRFSAERLKGVDSTLKIQPAKLEDSAVYLCASSLDIDYRGGYTFGSGTRLTVV.

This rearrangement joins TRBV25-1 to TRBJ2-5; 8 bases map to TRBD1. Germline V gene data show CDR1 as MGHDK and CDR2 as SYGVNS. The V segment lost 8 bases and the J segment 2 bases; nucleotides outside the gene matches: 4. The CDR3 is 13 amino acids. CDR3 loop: CASLDRGQETQYF. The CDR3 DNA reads TGTGCCAGCCTAGACAGGGGACAAGAGACCCAGTACTTC.

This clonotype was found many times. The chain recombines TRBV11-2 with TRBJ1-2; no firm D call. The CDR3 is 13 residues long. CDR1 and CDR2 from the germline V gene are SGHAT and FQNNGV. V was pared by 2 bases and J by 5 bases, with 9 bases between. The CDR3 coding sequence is TGTGCCAGCAGCTTAAACGGCGCATATGGCTACACCTTC. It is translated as CASSLNGAYGYTF.

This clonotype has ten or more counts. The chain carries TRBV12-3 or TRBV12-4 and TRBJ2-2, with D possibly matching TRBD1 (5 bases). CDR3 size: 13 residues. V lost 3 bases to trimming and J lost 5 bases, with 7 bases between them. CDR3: CASSFKGTGELFF. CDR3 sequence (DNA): TGTGCCAGCAGTTTTAAGGGGACCGGGGAGCTGTTTTTT.

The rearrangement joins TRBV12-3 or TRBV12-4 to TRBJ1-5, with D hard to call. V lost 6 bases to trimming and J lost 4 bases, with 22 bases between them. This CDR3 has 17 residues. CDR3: CASSRAAMGGHNQPQHF. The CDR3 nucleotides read TGTGCCAGCAGCCGGGCAGCGATGGGTGGGCATAATCAGCCCCAGCATTTT.

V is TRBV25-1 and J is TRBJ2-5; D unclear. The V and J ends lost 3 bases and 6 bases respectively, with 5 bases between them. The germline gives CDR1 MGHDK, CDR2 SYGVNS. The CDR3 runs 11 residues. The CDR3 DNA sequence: TGTGCCAGCAGTGAGGTTCAGACCCAGTACTTC. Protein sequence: CASSEVQTQYF.

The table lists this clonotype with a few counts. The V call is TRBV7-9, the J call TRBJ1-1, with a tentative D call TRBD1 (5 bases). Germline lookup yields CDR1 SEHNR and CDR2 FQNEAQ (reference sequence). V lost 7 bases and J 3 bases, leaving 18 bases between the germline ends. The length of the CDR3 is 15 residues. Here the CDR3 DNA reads TGTGCCAGCATCCCCGTCCGGGGGTCGGACACTGAAGCTTTCTTT. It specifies CASIPVRGSDTEAFF.

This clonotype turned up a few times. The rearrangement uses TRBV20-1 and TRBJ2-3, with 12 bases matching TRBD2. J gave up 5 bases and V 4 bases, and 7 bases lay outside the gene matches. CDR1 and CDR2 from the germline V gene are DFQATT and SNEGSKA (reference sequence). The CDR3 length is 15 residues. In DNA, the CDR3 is TGCAGTGCTAATCCTAGCGGGGGGGCTGGAGATACGCAGTATTTT. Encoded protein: CSANPSGGAGDTQYF.

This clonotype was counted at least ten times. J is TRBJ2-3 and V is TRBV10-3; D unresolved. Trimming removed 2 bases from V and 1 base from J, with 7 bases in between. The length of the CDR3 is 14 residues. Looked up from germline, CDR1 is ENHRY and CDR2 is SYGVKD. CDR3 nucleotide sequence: TGTGCCATCAGTGAGAACCTGGGCACAGATACGCAGTATTTT. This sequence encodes CAISENLGTDTQYF.

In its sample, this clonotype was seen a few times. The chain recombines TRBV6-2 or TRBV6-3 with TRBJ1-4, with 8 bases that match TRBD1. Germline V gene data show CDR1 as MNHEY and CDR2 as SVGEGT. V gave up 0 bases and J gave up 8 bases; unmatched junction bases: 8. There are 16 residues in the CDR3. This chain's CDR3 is CASSYSGDRRTEKLFF. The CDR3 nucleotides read TGTGCCAGCAGTTACTCCGGGGACAGGAGAACCGAAAAACTGTTTTTT.

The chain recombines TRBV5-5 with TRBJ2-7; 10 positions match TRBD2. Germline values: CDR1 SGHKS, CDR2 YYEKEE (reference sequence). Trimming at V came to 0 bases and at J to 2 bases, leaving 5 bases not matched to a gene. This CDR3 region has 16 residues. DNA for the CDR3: TGTGCCAGCAGCTTGGTGGGCCTAGCGGGGGCCTACGAGCAGTACGTC. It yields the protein CASSLVGLAGAYEQYV.

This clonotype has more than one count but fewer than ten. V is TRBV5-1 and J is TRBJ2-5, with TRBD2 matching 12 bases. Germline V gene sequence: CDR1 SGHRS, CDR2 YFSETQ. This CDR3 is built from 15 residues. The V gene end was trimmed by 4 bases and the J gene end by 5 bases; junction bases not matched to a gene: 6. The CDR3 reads CASSNGLAGFETQYF. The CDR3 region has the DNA TGCGCCAGCAGCAACGGACTAGCGGGGTTTGAGACCCAGTACTTC.